A selection of T cell receptor beta chains follows, all from one sample in a study of T-cell memory formation after mild COVID-19. TCRdb used MiXCR to reprocess the 5' RACE reads, holding one entry per CDR3 protein. The top ten hold roughly 24% of the sample, which has 190,000 or so distinct CDR3 sequences, roughly 23% seen once. The sequenced sample was PBMCs or a T cell subset sorted from them (not recorded which). These receptors all come from an adult woman who had mild COVID-19 (a few samples of this study predate the infection). Cell type and time point are not known. CDR3s include the opening cysteine and the closing phenylalanine or tryptophan. Each record gives: V gene, clone size, J gene, CDR3 protein. A row's size may be missing; if present it is once, few, many or a size class.

V: TRBV29-1
size: few
J: TRBJ2-1
CDR3: CSVELLAVSSYNEQFF

V: TRBV12-5
size: NA
J: TRBJ2-7
CDR3: CASGFAGAGEQYF

V: TRBV27
size: NA
J: TRBJ1-5
CDR3: CASSFGAVGPQHF

V: TRBV9
size: NA
J: TRBJ1-1
CDR3: CASSTGTGSEAFF

V: TRBV30
size: few
J: TRBJ2-3
CDR3: CAWSHLGHTDTQYF

V: TRBV7-9
size: NA
J: TRBJ2-1
CDR3: CASSYRGDEQFF

V: TRBV30
size: few
J: TRBJ2-7
CDR3: CAWSIDSYEQYF

V: TRBV4-1
size: NA
J: TRBJ2-2
CDR3: CASSQDSTGLRGTGELFF

V: TRBV12-3/TRBV12-4
size: NA
J: TRBJ2-7
CDR3: CASSLEGLAGEQYF

V: TRBV2
size: few
J: TRBJ2-3
CDR3: CASSDRGFSSTDTQYF

V: TRBV29-1
size: NA
J: TRBJ2-7
CDR3: CSVRGGPGYEQYF

V: TRBV5-1
size: NA
J: TRBJ2-7
CDR3: CASSWLRDSYEQYF

V: TRBV5-4
size: NA
J: TRBJ2-5
CDR3: CASSLGGQGLETQYF

V: TRBV5-1
size: few
J: TRBJ2-3
CDR3: CASSQDPGDTQYF

V: TRBV29-1
size: NA
J: TRBJ1-2
CDR3: CSVEDVVGGYYGYTF

V: TRBV12-3/TRBV12-4
size: NA
J: TRBJ2-5
CDR3: CASTPEASGGQETQYF

V: TRBV5-1
size: NA
J: TRBJ2-1
CDR3: CASSLEEQFF